Below, one T cell receptor (beta chain) is given with its context. Antigen specificity is unknown. The CDR3 sequence is 14 residues long. With V trimmed by 6 bases and J by 7 bases, 9 bases remained unmatched. Per germline, CDR1 SGHAT and CDR2 FQNNGV. The data were obtained in a study of T-cell memory formation after mild COVID-19. Study outcomes and limitations: Researchers report contracting CD4+ clones mostly in CM and EM, with CD8+ clones in EMRA. Clones that got smaller from day 15 to 85 had even CD4/CD8, while clones growing later tipped toward CD4+.

Sample barcodes and UMIs were carried by the TCR alpha and TCR beta cDNA libraries that 5'RACE generated with constant-segment primers. TCRdb re-analysed the 5' RACE reads in MiXCR, keeping a single row per CDR3 protein. Of roughly 370,000 distinct CDR3 sequences listed, roughly 15% were seen once; the top ten hold about 22%. Material for sequencing was PBMCs or a T cell subset sorted from them (not recorded which). The TCR originated in a man between 18 and 35 years old who had mild COVID-19 (a few samples of this study predate the infection). Cell type and time point are not known. The V call is TRBV11-2, the J call TRBJ1-2; 9 bases line up with TRBD1. The CDR3 sequence: CASRETGGQSGYTF. As DNA, the CDR3 is TGTGCCAGCAGGGAGACAGGGGGTCAGTCTGGCTACACCTTC.